The present TCR beta chain was sequenced within a study of blood T cell repertoires in COVID-19. Repertoires were generated with immunoSEQ multiplex PCR, while TCRdb's copy carries only in-frame clones and drops some. Among 65,000 or so clones listed, about 85% were seen once. The CDR3 is 14 amino acids. Germline V lookup: CDR1 KGHSH, CDR2 LQKENI. The V and J ends lost 2 bases and 6 bases, in that order; junction bases with no gene match: 5. V gene TRBV18 combines with J gene TRBJ1-2, with 8 positions matching TRBD1. The sequenced sample consisted of peripheral blood. This TCR derives from a human donor with acute or convalescent COVID-19. The donor label of this sample is uncertain. Written as DNA, the CDR3 is TGTGCCAGCTCACCATTCGACAGGGGCCATGGCTACACCTTC. Translation: CASSPFDRGHGYTF.